This T cell receptor (beta chain) originates from a study of blood T cell repertoires in COVID-19. As for the study in general: Specimens from acute and convalescent COVID-19 originated in the United States, Italy and Spain. T cells, B-cell-depleted T cells, or PBMCs supplied cDNA or gDNA.

Sequencing used immunoSEQ multiplex PCR; TCRdb keeps in-frame clones, though not all of them. The sample includes fewer than 200,000 clones, roughly 88% of them seen just once. V was cut by 3 bases and J by 0 bases, with 11 bases left in between. CDR3 size: 15 residues. Germline V gives CDR1 LNHDA, CDR2 SQIVND (reference sequence). The chain has TRBV19 and TRBJ1-2, with D possibly matching TRBD1 (5 bases). This receptor was taken from a woman older than 75 with acute or convalescent COVID-19. Source material: peripheral blood. Here the CDR3 reads CASSMAGPANYGYTF. In nucleotides, the CDR3 is TGTGCCAGTAGTATGGCAGGGCCAGCTAACTATGGCTACACCTTC.